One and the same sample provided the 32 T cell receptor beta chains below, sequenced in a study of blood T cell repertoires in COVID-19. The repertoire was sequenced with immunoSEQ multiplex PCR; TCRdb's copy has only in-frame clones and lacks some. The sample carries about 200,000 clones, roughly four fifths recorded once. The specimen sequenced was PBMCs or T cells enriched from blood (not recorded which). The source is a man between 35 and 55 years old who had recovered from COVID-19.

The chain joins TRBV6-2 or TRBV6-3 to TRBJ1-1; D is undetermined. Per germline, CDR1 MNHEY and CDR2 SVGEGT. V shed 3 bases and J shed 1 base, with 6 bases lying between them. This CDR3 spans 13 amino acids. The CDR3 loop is CASSYLRNTEAFF. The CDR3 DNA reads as TGTGCCAGCAGTTATCTTCGGAACACTGAAGCTTTCTTT.

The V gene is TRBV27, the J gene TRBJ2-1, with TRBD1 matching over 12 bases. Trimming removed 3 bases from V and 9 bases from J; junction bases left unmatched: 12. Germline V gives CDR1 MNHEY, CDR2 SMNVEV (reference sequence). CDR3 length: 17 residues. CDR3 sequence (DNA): TGTGCCAGCAGTTTTCCAACTATCGGGACAGGGGGCCGTGAGCAGTTCTTC. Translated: CASSFPTIGTGGREQFF.

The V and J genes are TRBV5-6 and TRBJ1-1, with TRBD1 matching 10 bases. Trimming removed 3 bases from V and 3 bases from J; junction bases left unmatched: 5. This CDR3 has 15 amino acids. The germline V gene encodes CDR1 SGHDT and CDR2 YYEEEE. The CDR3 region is CASSSRGTGDTEAFF. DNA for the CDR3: TGTGCCAGCAGCTCCCGGGGGACAGGGGACACTGAAGCTTTCTTT.

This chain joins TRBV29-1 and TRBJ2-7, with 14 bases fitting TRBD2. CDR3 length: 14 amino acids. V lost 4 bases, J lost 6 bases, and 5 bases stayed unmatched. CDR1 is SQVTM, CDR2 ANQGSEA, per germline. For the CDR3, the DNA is TGCAGCGTTGGGGGGACTAGCGGGAGCGGCGAGCAGTACTTC. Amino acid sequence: CSVGGTSGSGEQYF.

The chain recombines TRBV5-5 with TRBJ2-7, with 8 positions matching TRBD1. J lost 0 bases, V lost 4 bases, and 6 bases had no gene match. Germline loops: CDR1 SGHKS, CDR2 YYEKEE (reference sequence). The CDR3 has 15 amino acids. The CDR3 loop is CASSPRTGTSYEQYV. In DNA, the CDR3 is TGTGCCAGCAGCCCAAGGACAGGGACCTCCTACGAGCAGTACGTC.

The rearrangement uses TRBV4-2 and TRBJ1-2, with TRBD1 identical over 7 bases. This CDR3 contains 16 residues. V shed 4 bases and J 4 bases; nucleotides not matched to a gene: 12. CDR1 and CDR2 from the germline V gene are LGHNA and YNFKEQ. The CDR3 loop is CASSPPSGGDSYGYTF. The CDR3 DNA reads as TGTGCCAGCAGCCCGCCAAGTGGTGGGGACAGCTATGGCTACACCTTC.

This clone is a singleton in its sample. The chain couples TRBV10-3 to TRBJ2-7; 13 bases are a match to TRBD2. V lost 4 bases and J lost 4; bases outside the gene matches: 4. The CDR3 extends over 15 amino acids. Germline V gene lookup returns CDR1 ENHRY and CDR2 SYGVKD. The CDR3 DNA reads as TGTGCCATCAGTGGAGGGGGACTAGCGGGATACGAGCAGTACGTC. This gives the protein CAISGGGLAGYEQYV.

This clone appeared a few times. The CDR3 sequence is CASSQPGQTYEQYF. CDR3 in DNA: TGCGCCAGCAGTCAACCGGGACAAACCTACGAGCAGTACTTC. The chain carries TRBV23-1 and TRBJ2-7; a weak D match, TRBD1 (6 bases). TRBV23-1 is given ORF status, its function remaining uncertain. CDR3 length: 14 residues. V was shortened by 2 bases and J by 2 bases, with 10 bases between the two germline ends.

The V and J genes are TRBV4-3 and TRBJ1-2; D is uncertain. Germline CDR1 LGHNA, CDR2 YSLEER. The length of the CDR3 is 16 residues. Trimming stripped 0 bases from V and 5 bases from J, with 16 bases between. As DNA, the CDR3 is TGCGCCAGCAGCCAAGATCGGTGGGCAGCGGAATATGGCTACACCTTC. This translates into CASSQDRWAAEYGYTF.

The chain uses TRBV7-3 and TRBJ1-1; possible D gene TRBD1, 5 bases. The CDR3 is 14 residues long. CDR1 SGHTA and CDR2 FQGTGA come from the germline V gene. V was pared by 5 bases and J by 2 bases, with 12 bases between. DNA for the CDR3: TGTGCCAGCAGCCCAAAGGGACTAAACACTGAAGCTTTCTTT. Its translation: CASSPKGLNTEAFF. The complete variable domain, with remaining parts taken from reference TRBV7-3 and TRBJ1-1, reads GAGVSQTPSNKVTEKGKYVELRCDPISGHTALYWYRQSLGQGPEFLIYFQGTGAADDSGLPNDRFFAVRPEGSVSTLKIQRTERGDSAVYLCASSPKGLNTEAFFGQGTRLTVV.

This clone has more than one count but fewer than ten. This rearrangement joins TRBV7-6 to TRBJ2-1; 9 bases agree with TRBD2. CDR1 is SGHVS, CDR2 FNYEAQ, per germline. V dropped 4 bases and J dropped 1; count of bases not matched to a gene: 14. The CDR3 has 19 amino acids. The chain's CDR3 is CASSSVGLAGGWSYNEQFF. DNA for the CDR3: TGTGCCAGCAGCTCCGTGGGACTAGCAGGAGGGTGGTCCTACAATGAGCAGTTCTTC.

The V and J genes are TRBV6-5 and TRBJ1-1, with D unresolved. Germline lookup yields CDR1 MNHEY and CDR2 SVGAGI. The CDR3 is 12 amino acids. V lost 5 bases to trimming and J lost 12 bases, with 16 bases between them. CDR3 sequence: CASSLDSRRTFF. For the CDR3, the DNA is TGTGCCAGCAGTCTTGACTCAAGGCGAACTTTCTTT.

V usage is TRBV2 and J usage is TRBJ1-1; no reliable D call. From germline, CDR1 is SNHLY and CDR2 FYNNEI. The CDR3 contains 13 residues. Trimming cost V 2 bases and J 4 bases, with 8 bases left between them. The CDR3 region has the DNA TGTGCCAGCAGTGAACCCAGGCCCACTGAAGCTTTCTTT. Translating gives CASSEPRPTEAFF.

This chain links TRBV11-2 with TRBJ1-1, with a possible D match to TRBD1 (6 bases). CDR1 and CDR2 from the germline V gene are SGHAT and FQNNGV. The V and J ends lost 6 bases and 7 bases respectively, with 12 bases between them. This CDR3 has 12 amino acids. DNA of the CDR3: TGTGCCAGCAGTCCTACAGGGATTGAAGCTTTCTTT. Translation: CASSPTGIEAFF.

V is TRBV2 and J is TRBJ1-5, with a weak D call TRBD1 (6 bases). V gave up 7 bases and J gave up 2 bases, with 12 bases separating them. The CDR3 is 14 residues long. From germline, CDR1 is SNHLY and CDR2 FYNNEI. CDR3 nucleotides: TGTGCCAGCACCCCAGACAGGCGCAATCAGCCCCAGCATTTT. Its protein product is CASTPDRRNQPQHF.

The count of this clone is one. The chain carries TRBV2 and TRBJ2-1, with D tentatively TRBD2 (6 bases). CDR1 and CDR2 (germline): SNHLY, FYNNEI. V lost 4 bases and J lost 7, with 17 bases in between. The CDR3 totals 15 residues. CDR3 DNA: TGTGCCAGCAGTGGAGGGATAGCGGCCCAGAATGAGCAGTTCTTC. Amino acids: CASSGGIAAQNEQFF.

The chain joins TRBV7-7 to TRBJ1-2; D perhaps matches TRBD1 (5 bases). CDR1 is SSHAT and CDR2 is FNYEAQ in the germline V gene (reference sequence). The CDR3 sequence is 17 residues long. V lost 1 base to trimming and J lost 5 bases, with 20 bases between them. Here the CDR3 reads CASSLEWGEVPMYGYTF. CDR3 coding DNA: TGTGCCAGCAGCTTAGAGTGGGGGGAAGTTCCTATGTATGGCTACACCTTC.

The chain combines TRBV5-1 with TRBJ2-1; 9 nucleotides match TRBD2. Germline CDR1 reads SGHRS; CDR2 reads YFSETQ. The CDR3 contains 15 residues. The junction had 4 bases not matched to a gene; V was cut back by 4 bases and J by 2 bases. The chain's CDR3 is CASSILAGTYNEQFF. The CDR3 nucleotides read TGCGCCAGCAGCATCCTAGCGGGGACCTACAATGAGCAGTTCTTC.

This chain's CDR3 is CASSHRGRGNSPLHF. CDR3 sequence (DNA): TGTGCCAGCAGCCATCGGGGCAGGGGGAATTCACCCCTCCACTTT. The rearrangement joins TRBV6-5 to TRBJ1-6; 7 positions match TRBD1. Germline CDR1 reads MNHEY; CDR2 reads SVGAGI. J lost 7 bases, V lost 6 bases, and 9 bases had no gene match. This CDR3 has 15 residues.

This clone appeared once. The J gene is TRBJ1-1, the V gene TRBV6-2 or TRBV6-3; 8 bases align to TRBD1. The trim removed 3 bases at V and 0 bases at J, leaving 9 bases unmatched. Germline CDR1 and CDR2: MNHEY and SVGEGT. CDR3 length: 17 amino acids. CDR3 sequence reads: CASSYPRQGPLNTEAFF. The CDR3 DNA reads TGTGCCAGCAGTTATCCGAGACAGGGGCCTCTGAACACTGAAGCTTTCTTT.

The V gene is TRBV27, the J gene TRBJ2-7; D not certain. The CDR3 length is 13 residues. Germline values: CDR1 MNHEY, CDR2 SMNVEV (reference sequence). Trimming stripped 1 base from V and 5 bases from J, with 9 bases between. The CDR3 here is CASSLLSPHEQYF. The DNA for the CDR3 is TGTGCCAGCAGTTTATTGTCTCCCCACGAGCAGTACTTC.

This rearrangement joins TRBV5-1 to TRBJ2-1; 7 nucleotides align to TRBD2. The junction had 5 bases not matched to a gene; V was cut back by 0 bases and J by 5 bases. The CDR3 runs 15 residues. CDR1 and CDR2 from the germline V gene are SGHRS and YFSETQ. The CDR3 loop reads CASSLGRAGNNEQFF. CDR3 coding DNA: TGCGCCAGCAGCTTGGGACGAGCGGGAAACAATGAGCAGTTCTTC. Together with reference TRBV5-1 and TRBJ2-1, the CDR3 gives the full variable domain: KAGVTQTPRYLIKTRGQQVTLSCSPISGHRSVSWYQQTPGQGLQFLFEYFSETQRNKGNFPGRFSGRQFSNSRSEMNVSTLELGDSALYLCASSLGRAGNNEQFFGPGTRLTVL.

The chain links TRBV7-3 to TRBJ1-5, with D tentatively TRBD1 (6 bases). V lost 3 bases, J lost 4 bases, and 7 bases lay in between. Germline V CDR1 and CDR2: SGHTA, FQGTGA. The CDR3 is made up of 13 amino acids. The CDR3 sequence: CASSLDSNQPQHF. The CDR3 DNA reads TGTGCCAGCAGCTTGGACAGTAATCAGCCCCAGCATTTT.

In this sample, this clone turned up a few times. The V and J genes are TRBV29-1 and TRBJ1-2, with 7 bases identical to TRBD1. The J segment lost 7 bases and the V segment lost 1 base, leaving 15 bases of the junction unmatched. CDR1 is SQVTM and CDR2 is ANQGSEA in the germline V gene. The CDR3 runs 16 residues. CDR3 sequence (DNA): TGCAGCGTTGAAGTATTCGACAGGGTGGCCAGTATTGGCTACACCTTC. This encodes CSVEVFDRVASIGYTF.

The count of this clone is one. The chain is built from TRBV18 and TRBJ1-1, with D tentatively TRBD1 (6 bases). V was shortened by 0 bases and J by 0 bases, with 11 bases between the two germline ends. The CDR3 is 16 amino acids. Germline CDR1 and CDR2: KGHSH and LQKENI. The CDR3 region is CASSPPSRGVNTEAFF. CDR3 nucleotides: TGTGCCAGCTCACCACCAAGCAGGGGCGTGAACACTGAAGCTTTCTTT.

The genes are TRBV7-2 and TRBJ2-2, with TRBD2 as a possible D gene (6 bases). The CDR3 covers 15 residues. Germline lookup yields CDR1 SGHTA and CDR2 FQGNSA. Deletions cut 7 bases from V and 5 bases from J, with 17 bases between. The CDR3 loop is CASNSRERRTGELFF. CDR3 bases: TGTGCCAGCAACTCACGGGAGCGGAGGACCGGGGAGCTGTTTTTT. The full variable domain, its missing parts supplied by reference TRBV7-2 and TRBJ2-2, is GAGVSQSPSNKVTEKGKDVELRCDPISGHTALYWYRQSLGQGLEFLIYFQGNSAPDKSGLPSDRFSAERTGGSVSTLTIQRTQQEDSAVYLCASNSRERRTGELFFGEGSRLTVL.

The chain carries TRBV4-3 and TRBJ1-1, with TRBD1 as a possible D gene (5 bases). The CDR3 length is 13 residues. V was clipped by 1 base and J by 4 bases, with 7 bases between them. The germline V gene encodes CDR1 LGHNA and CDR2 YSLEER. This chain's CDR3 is CASSQVRGTEAFF. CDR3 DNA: TGCGCCAGCAGCCAAGTTAGGGGCACTGAAGCTTTCTTT.

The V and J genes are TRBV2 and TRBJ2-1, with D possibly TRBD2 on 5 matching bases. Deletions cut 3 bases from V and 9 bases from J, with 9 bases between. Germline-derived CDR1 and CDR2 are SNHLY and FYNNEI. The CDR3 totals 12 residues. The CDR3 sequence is CASSDEGIEQFF. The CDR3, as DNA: TGTGCCAGCAGTGATGAGGGAATTGAGCAGTTCTTC. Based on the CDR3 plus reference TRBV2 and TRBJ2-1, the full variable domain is EPEVTQTPSHQVTQMGQEVILRCVPISNHLYFYWYRQILGQKVEFLVSFYNNEISEKSEIFDDQFSVERPDGSNFTLKIRSTKLEDSAMYFCASSDEGIEQFFGPGTRLTVL.

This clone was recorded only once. CDR3 region: CASSPNRGGQGPTGTEAFF. CDR3 DNA: TGTGCCAGCTCACCAAACCGGGGAGGACAGGGCCCGACTGGGACTGAAGCTTTCTTT. The chain couples TRBV18 to TRBJ1-1; 8 bases are shared with TRBD1. Trimming at V came to 2 bases and at J to 5 bases, leaving 19 bases not matched to a gene. The CDR3 covers 19 residues. The V gene's germline CDR1 is KGHSH and CDR2 LQKENI. Full variable domain (remainder filled in from reference TRBV18 and TRBJ1-1): NAGVMQNPRHLVRRRGQEARLRCSPMKGHSHVYWYRQLPEEGLKFMVYLQKENIIDESGMPKERFSAEFPKEGPSILRIQQVVRGDSAAYFCASSPNRGGQGPTGTEAFFGQGTRLTVV.

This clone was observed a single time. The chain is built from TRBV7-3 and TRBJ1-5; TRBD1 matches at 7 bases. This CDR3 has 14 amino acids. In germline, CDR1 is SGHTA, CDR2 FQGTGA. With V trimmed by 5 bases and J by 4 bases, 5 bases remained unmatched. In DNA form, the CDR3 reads TGTGCCAGCAGCCCCGGGACAGCTAATCAGCCCCAGCATTTT. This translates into CASSPGTANQPQHF.

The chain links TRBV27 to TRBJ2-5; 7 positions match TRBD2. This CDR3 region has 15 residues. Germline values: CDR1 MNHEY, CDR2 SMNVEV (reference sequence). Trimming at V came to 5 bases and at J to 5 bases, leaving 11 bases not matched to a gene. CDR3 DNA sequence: TGTGCCAGCAGTCCGGGGGAGGGTCGGACGGAGACCCAGTACTTC. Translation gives CASSPGEGRTETQYF.

In nucleotides, the CDR3 is TGTGCCAGCAGCCAAGGACTAGCGGGATACAATGAGCAGTTCTTC. Residues: CASSQGLAGYNEQFF. The rearrangement uses TRBV7-3 and TRBJ2-1, with 12 bases matching TRBD2. The V gene end was trimmed by 5 bases and the J gene end by 4 bases; junction bases not matched to a gene: 3. There are 15 residues in the CDR3. Germline CDR1 and CDR2: SGHTA and FQGTGA.